Presented here are 25 T cell receptor beta chains from one specimen sequenced in a study of cytomegalovirus exposure and HLA in healthy donors. The PCR was carried out with 60 Vbeta primers and 13 Jbeta primers. TCRdb's copy holds only in-frame clones and misses some; the assay was immunoSEQ multiplex PCR. The sample has about 140,000 clones; 70% to 80% are singletons. Sequenced sample: PBMCs. All receptors derive from a woman aged 45 to 65 in good health and CMV-seronegative.

This clone has more than one count but fewer than ten. The chain couples TRBV7-8 to TRBJ1-3, with 11 bases matching TRBD1. V gave up 4 bases and J gave up 4 bases; unmatched junction bases: 12. CDR1 and CDR2 from the germline V gene are SGHVS and FQNEAQ. The CDR3 has 18 amino acids. The CDR3: CASSSLPGTGGFGNTIYF. The DNA for the CDR3 is TGTGCCAGCAGCTCCCTCCCTGGGACAGGGGGATTCGGAAACACCATATATTTT.

V is TRBV7-2 and J is TRBJ2-3; 10 nucleotides agree with TRBD2. The J segment lost 0 bases and the V segment lost 5 bases, leaving 8 bases of the junction unmatched. This CDR3 contains 17 residues. Germline V gives CDR1 SGHTA, CDR2 FQGNSA. CDR3: CASSPTSGYSSTDTQYF. The CDR3 nucleotides are TGTGCCAGCAGCCCGACTAGCGGGTACTCTAGCACAGATACGCAGTATTTT.

The chain uses TRBV6-6 and TRBJ2-7; D may be TRBD1 (5 bases). Germline CDR1 MNHNY, CDR2 SVGAGI (reference sequence). Trimming shortened V by 2 bases and J by 3 bases, and 8 bases separated the two germline ends. The CDR3 is made up of 13 amino acids. The CDR3, as DNA: TGTGCCAGCAGTTACGGCAGGGACTACGAGCAGTACTTC. It is translated as CASSYGRDYEQYF.

The V and J genes are TRBV4-1 and TRBJ2-7, with D possibly matching TRBD1 (5 bases). The V and J ends lost 1 base and 6 bases respectively, with 22 bases between them. CDR3 length equals 17 residues. Germline lookup yields CDR1 MGHRA and CDR2 YSYEKL. For the CDR3, the DNA is TGCGCCAGCAGCCAAGTCGGTTCCGGACACTACGTCTCCGAGCAGTACTTC. Encoded protein: CASSQVGSGHYVSEQYF.

This clone was seen a handful of times. The V and J genes are TRBV13 and TRBJ1-2; TRBD1 agrees at 9 bases. The CDR3 consists of 14 residues. Trimming at V came to 2 bases and at J to 8 bases, leaving 6 bases not matched to a gene. Germline V gene lookup returns CDR1 PRHDT and CDR2 FYEKMQ (reference sequence). This CDR3 reads CASSLLQGAEGYTF. As DNA, the CDR3 is TGTGCCAGCAGCTTATTACAGGGGGCGGAGGGCTACACCTTC.

In its sample, this clone was seen a few times. This sequence joins TRBV5-4 and TRBJ2-4, with D possibly TRBD2 on 6 matching bases. Trimming left V 10 bases short and J 1 base short, with 15 bases between. There are 14 residues in the CDR3. Germline CDR1 is SGHNT and CDR2 is YYREEE (reference sequence). CDR3: CAAGRAEAKNIQYF. In nucleotides, the CDR3 is TGTGCCGCGGGGCGGGCGGAGGCCAAAAACATTCAGTACTTC. Full variable domain (missing parts from reference TRBV5-4 and TRBJ2-4): ETGVTQSPTHLIKTRGQQVTLRCSSQSGHNTVSWYQQALGQGPQFIFQYYREEENGRGNFPPRFSGLQFPNYSSELNVNALELDDSALYLCAAGRAEAKNIQYFGAGTRLSVL.

V is TRBV29-1 and J is TRBJ2-1, with TRBD2 identical over 7 bases. The V segment lost 4 bases and the J segment 4 bases; nucleotides outside the gene matches: 1. The CDR3 contains 12 residues. CDR1 and CDR2 from the germline V gene are SQVTM and ANQGSEA. CDR3 region: CSVGGGYNEQFF. The CDR3 DNA reads as TGCAGCGTTGGGGGGGGTTACAATGAGCAGTTCTTC.

This rearrangement joins TRBV27 to TRBJ1-1; D not resolved. The CDR3 extends over 14 amino acids. V lost 3 bases and J 4 bases, leaving 12 bases between the germline ends. Germline V gene sequence: CDR1 MNHEY, CDR2 SMNVEV (reference sequence). CDR3 residues: CASSFTMAGTEAFF. In DNA form, the CDR3 reads TGTGCCAGCAGTTTTACGATGGCAGGCACTGAAGCTTTCTTT.

J is TRBJ2-5 and V is TRBV6-1; D possibly corresponds to TRBD1 (6 bases). CDR3 length equals 15 residues. Germline lookup yields CDR1 MNHNS and CDR2 SASEGT. V was trimmed by 4 bases and J by 0 bases, leaving 12 bases between them. CDR3 residues: CASSGLQGYQETQYF. The CDR3 DNA is TGTGCCAGCAGTGGATTACAGGGTTACCAAGAGACCCAGTACTTC.

The gene calls are TRBV4-3 and TRBJ2-5; TRBD2 might be the D (6 bases). The V gene lost 1 base and the J gene lost 9 bases, with 18 bases spanning the gap. The germline V gene has CDR1 LGHNA and CDR2 YSLEER. The CDR3 runs to 15 residues. CDR3 sequence: CASSQVLQSPGAQYF. The DNA for the CDR3 is TGCGCCAGCAGCCAAGTTCTCCAGTCACCGGGAGCCCAGTACTTC.

This chain connects TRBV9 to TRBJ2-5; TRBD1 aligns across 9 bases. The closer fit of TRBJ2-7 to the DNA end suggests the J call may be wrong. This CDR3 has 15 amino acids. Germline loops: CDR1 SGDLS, CDR2 YYNGEE. CDR3 sequence (DNA): TGTGCCAGCAGCCCCCGGGACAGGGTTTCTTTCGAGCAGTACTTC. Its translation is CASSPRDRVSFEQYF.

The rearrangement uses TRBV5-8 and TRBJ1-2; D call uncertain. CDR3 length equals 13 residues. Germline lookup yields CDR1 SGHTS and CDR2 YDEGEE. Trimming removed 5 bases from V and 8 bases from J, with 16 bases in between. The CDR3 sequence is CASSSQRTSGYTF. DNA of the CDR3: TGTGCCAGCAGTTCTCAAAGGACTTCAGGCTACACCTTC.

This clone has a handful of counts. This chain uses TRBV7-9 with TRBJ1-5, with D unclear. This CDR3 contains 13 residues. The germline V and J ends were trimmed by 2 bases and 9 bases, with 11 bases remaining between them. Looked up from germline, CDR1 is SEHNR and CDR2 is FQNEAQ (reference sequence). The chain's CDR3 is CASSLNGRTPQHF. DNA of the CDR3: TGTGCCAGCAGCTTAAATGGGAGGACGCCCCAGCATTTT.

The chain recombines TRBV7-9 with TRBJ1-4; a possible D gene is TRBD1 (6 bases). V lost 0 bases and J 8 bases, leaving 10 bases between the germline ends. The CDR3 has 14 amino acids. Germline CDR1 is SEHNR and CDR2 is FQNEAQ (reference sequence). CDR3 coding DNA: TGTGCCAGCAGCTTAGCTCAAGGGGGAGAAAAACTGTTTTTT. Translated: CASSLAQGGEKLFF. The complete variable domain, with remaining parts taken from reference TRBV7-9 and TRBJ1-4, reads DTGVSQNPRHKITKRGQNVTFRCDPISEHNRLYWYRQTLGQGPEFLTYFQNEAQLEKSRLLSDRFSAERPKGSFSTLEIQRTEQGDSAMYLCASSLAQGGEKLFFGSGTQLSVL.

The V gene is TRBV5-1, the J gene TRBJ1-6; a weak D match, TRBD1 (6 bases). V lost 0 bases and J lost 10, with 14 bases in between. The CDR3 is made up of 15 amino acids. Per the germline V gene, CDR1 is SGHRS and CDR2 is YFSETQ. The chain's CDR3 is CASSLGFVGTSPLHF. CDR3 bases: TGCGCCAGCAGCTTGGGCTTTGTAGGGACATCACCCCTCCACTTT.

CDR3 residues: CASSDLVKRGGLYEQFF. DNA of the CDR3: TGCGCCAGCAGCGACCTCGTGAAGCGGGGGGGTTTGTATGAGCAGTTCTTC. V gene TRBV4-1 combines with J gene TRBJ2-1; 10 bases match TRBD2. From germline, CDR1 is MGHRA and CDR2 YSYEKL. This CDR3 contains 17 residues. With 5 bases clipped from V and 8 bases from J, the junction kept 15 bases outside the gene matches.

A single count supports this clone. V usage is TRBV5-1 and J usage is TRBJ2-1; 8 nucleotides align to TRBD2. V was pared by 5 bases and J by 1 base, with 23 bases of the junction left unmatched. The CDR3 consists of 21 residues. CDR1 is SGHRS, CDR2 YFSETQ, per germline. The CDR3 bases are TGCGCCAGCAGACCCCGTCCTCGGGGCGGGGGGTCAACAGTTTCCTACAATGAGCAGTTCTTC. This codes for CASRPRPRGGGSTVSYNEQFF.

This clone showed up just once. The DNA for the CDR3 is TGTGCCAGCAGCTTAGATCAGGGCAGGACCGAATTGGACGAGCAGTACTTC. This translates into CASSLDQGRTELDEQYF. The rearrangement uses TRBV11-2 and TRBJ2-7; D perhaps matches TRBD1 (5 bases). This CDR3 is 17 amino acids long. V was clipped by 0 bases and J by 5 bases, with 20 bases between them. The germline CDR1 and CDR2 sequences are SGHAT and FQNNGV.

The rearrangement uses TRBV4-1 and TRBJ2-7, with TRBD2 identical over 11 bases. V lost 3 bases and J lost 4; bases outside the gene matches: 8. Germline CDR1 and CDR2: MGHRA and YSYEKL. This CDR3 is 16 amino acids long. The CDR3 sequence is CASSQTDSGGAYEQYF. The CDR3 coding sequence is TGCGCCAGCAGCCAGACGGATAGCGGGGGGGCTTACGAGCAGTACTTC.

The chain links TRBV11-3 to TRBJ1-1; TRBD1 agrees at 8 bases. The CDR3 length is 15 residues. Germline V CDR1 and CDR2: SGHNT, YENEEA. V shed 1 base and J 1 base; nucleotides not matched to a gene: 2. The CDR3 coding sequence is TGTGCCAGCAGCTTAGGACAGGGGCCGAACACTGAAGCTTTCTTT. Translation: CASSLGQGPNTEAFF.

The chain employs TRBV15 and TRBJ2-2, with D maybe TRBD1 (5 bases). The germline CDR1 and CDR2 sequences are LNHNV and YYDKDF (reference sequence). This CDR3 is built from 15 residues. V shed 0 bases and J shed 1 base, with 6 bases lying between them. For the CDR3, the DNA is TGTGCCACCAGCAGAGATCAGGGGAACACCGGGGAGCTGTTTTTT. Translating it yields CATSRDQGNTGELFF.

This clone was counted between two and nine times. The genes are TRBV19 and TRBJ2-1; D might be TRBD2 (7 bases). Trimming pared 2 bases from V and 3 bases from J, leaving 14 bases between. This CDR3 region has 16 residues. Germline CDR1 reads LNHDA; CDR2 reads SQIVND (reference sequence). CDR3 nucleotide sequence: TGTGCCAGTAGTATAAGGCGGGGGCGCTTCTACAATGAGCAGTTCTTC. Its protein is CASSIRRGRFYNEQFF.

The chain recombines TRBV18 with TRBJ2-7; 10 nucleotides agree with TRBD2. This CDR3 region has 17 residues. Per germline, CDR1 KGHSH and CDR2 LQKENI. J gave up 4 bases and V 5 bases, and 14 bases lay outside the gene matches. The CDR3 loop is CASSKNGGTSGDYEQYF. The CDR3, as DNA: TGTGCCAGCTCAAAAAATGGTGGAACTAGCGGGGATTACGAGCAGTACTTC.

The chain employs TRBV6-5 and TRBJ2-7, with D tentatively TRBD1 (5 bases). This CDR3 region has 11 residues. Looked up from germline, CDR1 is MNHEY and CDR2 is SVGAGI. Trimming stripped 8 bases from V and 2 bases from J, with 7 bases between. CDR3 coding DNA: TGTGCCAGCGCAGGGCCCTACGAGCAGTACTTC. Translated, it gives CASAGPYEQYF.

J is TRBJ2-1 and V is TRBV11-2; 14 nucleotides agree with TRBD2. The CDR3 totals 15 residues. Germline V gene lookup returns CDR1 SGHAT and CDR2 FQNNGV. V was pared by 5 bases and J by 11 bases, with 8 bases of the junction left unmatched. The CDR3 here is CASSPGTSGGPKQFF. CDR3 coding DNA: TGTGCCAGCAGCCCGGGGACTAGCGGGGGACCTAAGCAGTTCTTC.